This entry lists 13 T cell receptor beta chains sequenced from one sample in a study of T cell repertoires in cytomegalovirus infection. No antigen has been identified for these receptors. TCRdb reanalysed the reads using MiXCR and keeps one entry per CDR3 protein. The sample has about 700,000 distinct CDR3 sequences; about 30% are singletons. The sample here was cultured PBMCs, taken from culture after CMV antigen stimulation. The receptors stem from a human donor in good health (CMV status not recorded). Some clones in this sample may be carry-over from other donors' samples.

This clonotype has just a few counts. V is TRBV7-2 and J is TRBJ2-3; a weak D match, TRBD2 (6 bases). Germline V gene sequence: CDR1 SGHTA, CDR2 FQGNSA. V shed 6 bases and J shed 0 bases, with 13 bases lying between them. This CDR3 has 15 amino acids. This CDR3 is CASRLFGGSTDTQYF. The CDR3 DNA follows: TGTGCCAGCAGGCTATTTGGGGGGAGCACAGATACGCAGTATTTT.

This clonotype appeared a few times. This sequence joins TRBV6-2 or TRBV6-3 and TRBJ2-7; 10 positions agree with TRBD1. CDR1 MNHEY and CDR2 SVGEGT come from the germline V gene. The CDR3 contains 13 residues. V lost 7 bases, J lost 2 bases, and 2 bases stayed unmatched. CDR3 sequence: CASMGQGTYEQYF. The CDR3 DNA reads as TGTGCCAGCATGGGACAGGGGACCTACGAGCAGTACTTC.

The chain recombines TRBV6-6 with TRBJ1-1; D gene ambiguous. This CDR3 spans 12 amino acids. The germline CDR1 and CDR2 sequences are MNHNY and SVGAGI (reference sequence). V was shortened by 2 bases and J by 7 bases, with 8 bases between the two germline ends. CDR3 sequence (DNA): TGTGCCAGCAGTTACGGGGAGGGTGAAGCTTTCTTT. Its protein is CASSYGEGEAFF.

The J gene is TRBJ2-6, the V gene TRBV7-9; D is ambiguous. Germline values: CDR1 SEHNR, CDR2 FQNEAQ (reference sequence). The V end was cut by 7 bases, the J end by 0 bases, with 4 bases between. The CDR3 covers 13 residues. The CDR3 DNA follows: TGTGCCAGCAAGGTCTCTGGGGCCAACGTCCTGACTTTC. This translates into CASKVSGANVLTF.

In this sample, this clonotype turned up a few times. The chain combines TRBV14 with TRBJ2-1, with 9 bases aligning to TRBD2. The CDR3 contains 16 residues. The trim removed 1 base at V and 3 bases at J, leaving 4 bases unmatched. Per germline, CDR1 SGHDN and CDR2 FVKESK. The CDR3 bases are TGTGCCAGCAGCCAAGTTGGGACTAGCCGCTACAATGAGCAGTTCTTC. Its translation is CASSQVGTSRYNEQFF.

The rearrangement uses TRBV20-1 and TRBJ2-1, with TRBD2 matching 16 bases. Trimming removed 4 bases from V and 12 bases from J; junction bases left unmatched: 15. The CDR3 spans 17 residues. The germline V gene encodes CDR1 DFQATT and CDR2 SNEGSKA (reference sequence). CDR3 sequence reads: CSATPGLAGGPSVAQFF. CDR3 bases: TGCAGTGCTACACCGGGACTAGCGGGAGGGCCATCCGTCGCGCAGTTCTTC.

The V gene is TRBV14, the J gene TRBJ1-2; possible D gene TRBD1, 5 bases. The ends were cut back, 5 bases at V and 3 bases at J, with 10 bases in the middle. The CDR3 has 13 residues. Germline CDR1 and CDR2: SGHDN and FVKESK. As DNA, the CDR3 is TGTGCCAGCAGCGAGACAGCCTACTATGGCTACACCTTC. Residues: CASSETAYYGYTF.

This clonotype was counted between two and nine times. V and J are TRBV6-2 or TRBV6-3 and TRBJ2-7; D might be TRBD1 (6 bases). The V and J ends lost 8 bases and 1 base respectively, with 15 bases between them. Germline CDR1 is MNHEY and CDR2 is SVGEGT. The CDR3 spans 14 residues. The CDR3 coding sequence is TGTGCCAGCGCCAGGGGCCTATCATCCTACGAGCAGTACTTC. This codes for CASARGLSSYEQYF.

This clonotype showed up just once. This sequence joins TRBV20-1 and TRBJ1-5; TRBD1 might be the D (5 bases). Trimming removed 6 bases at V and 5 bases at J, with 14 bases between. Germline assignment: CDR1 DFQATT and CDR2 SNEGSKA (reference sequence). The CDR3 extends over 13 amino acids. CDR3 amino acids: CSAPGDGDQPQHF. Written as DNA, the CDR3 is TGCAGTGCCCCGGGGGACGGGGATCAGCCCCAGCATTTT.

There are a few counts of this clonotype. The rearrangement uses TRBV7-2 and TRBJ2-3, with unresolved D. This CDR3 has 15 residues. CDR1 SGHTA and CDR2 FQGNSA come from the germline V gene. V lost 5 bases to trimming and J lost 6 bases, with 18 bases between them. This CDR3 is CASSPLGRQADTQYF. CDR3 nucleotides: TGTGCCAGCAGCCCCCTAGGACGTCAGGCGGATACGCAGTATTTT.

In its sample, this clonotype was seen a few times. The chain combines TRBV5-5 with TRBJ1-5; D may be TRBD1 (6 bases). The CDR3 has 16 amino acids. V lost 0 bases and J lost 5, with 15 bases in between. Germline-derived CDR1 and CDR2 are SGHKS and YYEKEE (reference sequence). DNA of the CDR3: TGTGCCAGCAGCTTGGACAGGGCCGTATCGTATCAGCCCCAGCATTTT. Encoded protein: CASSLDRAVSYQPQHF.

The chain carries TRBV20-1 and TRBJ2-3; D gene unclear. With 0 bases removed from V and 5 bases from J, the gap between germline ends came to 18 bases. Germline assignment: CDR1 DFQATT and CDR2 SNEGSKA (reference sequence). CDR3 size: 16 residues. Written as DNA, the CDR3 is TGCAGTGCTAGAGAAACTTCTGGACGAGCTGGAGATACGCAGTATTTT. It codes for CSARETSGRAGDTQYF.

This clonotype was picked up many times. The J gene is TRBJ2-2, the V gene TRBV7-9, with no clear D. The CDR3 covers 12 residues. V lost 5 bases, J lost 3 bases, and 4 bases lay in between. CDR1 and CDR2 (germline): SEHNR, FQNEAQ (reference sequence). The CDR3 protein is CASSPDTGELFF. CDR3 bases: TGTGCCAGCAGCCCGGACACCGGGGAGCTGTTTTTT.